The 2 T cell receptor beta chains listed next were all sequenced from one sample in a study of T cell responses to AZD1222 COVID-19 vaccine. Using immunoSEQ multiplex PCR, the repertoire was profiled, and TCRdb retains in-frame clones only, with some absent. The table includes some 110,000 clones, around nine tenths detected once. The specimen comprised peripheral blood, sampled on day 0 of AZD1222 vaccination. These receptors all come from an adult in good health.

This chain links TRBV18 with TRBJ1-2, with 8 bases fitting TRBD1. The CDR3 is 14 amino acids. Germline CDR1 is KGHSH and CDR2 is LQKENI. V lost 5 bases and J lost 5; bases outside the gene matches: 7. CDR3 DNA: TGTGCCAGCTCAGCCTCAGGGGGCTCATATGGCTACACCTTC. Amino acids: CASSASGGSYGYTF.

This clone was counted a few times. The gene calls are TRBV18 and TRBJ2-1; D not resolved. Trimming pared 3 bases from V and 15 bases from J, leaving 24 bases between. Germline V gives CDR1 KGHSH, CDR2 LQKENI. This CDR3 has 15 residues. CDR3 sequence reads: CASSPTWGLETVPFF. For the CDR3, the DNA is TGTGCCAGCTCACCCACCTGGGGATTGGAGACGGTTCCGTTCTTC. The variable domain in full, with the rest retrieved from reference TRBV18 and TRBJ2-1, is NAGVMQNPRHLVRRRGQEARLRCSPMKGHSHVYWYRQLPEEGLKFMVYLQKENIIDESGMPKERFSAEFPKEGPSILRIQQVVRGDSAAYFCASSPTWGLETVPFFGPGTRLTVL.